A single sample is the source of the 10 T cell receptor beta chains below, sequenced in a study of T cell clonality in common variable immunodeficiency. Assay: immunoSEQ multiplex PCR; the TCRdb copy retains only in-frame clones and omits some. Recorded here are about 40,000 clones, none singletons. Source material: peripheral blood mononuclear cells. These receptors all come from a person between 18 and 75 years old in good health.

This clone was seen many times. The CDR3 end lies 3 residues beyond the end of the read and is filled in from the germline J gene. This sequence joins TRBV30 and TRBJ2-1; tentatively, D is TRBD1 (6 bases). Germline-derived CDR1 and CDR2 are GTSNPN and SVGIG (reference sequence). The CDR3 is 13 amino acids. V lost 0 bases and J lost 8, with 11 bases in between. The CDR3 loop is CAWSVGSGDEQFF. CDR3 DNA, as far as it was read: TGTGCCTGGAGTGTGGGCTCAGGGGATGAG.

This clone was seen many times. The CDR3 end is not reached by the read, which stops 3 residues before it; the germline J gene fills it in. This rearrangement joins TRBV5-1 to TRBJ2-1; TRBD2 aligns across 14 bases. The CDR3 totals 15 residues. CDR1 and CDR2 from the germline V gene are SGHRS and YFSETQ. Germline trimming cut 5 bases from V and 9 bases from J; bases unmatched to any gene: 7. The CDR3 protein is CASSPRLAGGPEQFF. The DNA read from the CDR3 is TGCGCCAGCAGTCCTAGACTAGCGGGGGGGCCTGAG.

Remarks on this clone: The sequenced fragment ends 3 residues before the CDR3 boundary, so the rest is inferred from the germline J gene. The chain is built from TRBV7-2 and TRBJ1-2, with D unclear. CDR3 length equals 13 residues. Germline CDR1 is SGHTA and CDR2 is FQGNSA. CDR3 DNA (partial): TGTGCCAGCAGCTTAATTAGCATCGATGAC. This translates into CASSLISIDD. The whole CDR3 protein is CASSLISIDDYTF.

This clone was seen ten or more times. Coverage ceases 3 residues before the CDR3 finishes, and the germline J gene fills in the end. V usage is TRBV13 and J usage is TRBJ2-7, with 8 bases that match TRBD2. The J segment lost 5 bases and the V segment lost 3 bases, leaving 12 bases of the junction unmatched. Germline assignment: CDR1 PRHDT and CDR2 FYEKMQ (reference sequence). The CDR3 runs to 16 residues. CDR3 sequence reads: CASSLIRREAIDEQYF. The CDR3 DNA, read in part, is TGTGCCAGCAGCTTGATTCGGCGGGAGGCGATCGACGAG.

This clone was observed at least ten times. CDR3 loop: CASSSGQNTGELFF. Incomplete CDR3 DNA: TGTGCCAGCAGTTCGGGACAGAACACCGGGGAG. The genes are TRBV5-5 and TRBJ2-2; tentatively, D is TRBD1 (6 bases). The read falls 3 residues short of the CDR3 end, and the missing part is taken from the germline J gene. This CDR3 is built from 14 residues. Germline V gene data show CDR1 as SGHKS and CDR2 as YYEKEE (reference sequence). Trimming took off 5 bases at V and 1 base at J, with 9 bases between the two ends.

This clone was found many times. The CDR3 extends 3 residues past the end of the read, so its final part is completed from the germline J gene. This chain joins TRBV20-1 and TRBJ2-3, with 15 bases fitting TRBD2. V lost 5 bases to trimming and J lost 4 bases; unmatched junction nucleotides: 7. There are 16 residues in the CDR3. From germline, CDR1 is DFQATT and CDR2 SNEGSKA (reference sequence). CDR3 DNA, as far as it was read: TGCAGTGCTGCCCCCGGGACTAGCGGGGGGCCAGATACG. This gives the protein CSAAPGTSGGPDT. The CDR3 as a whole reads CSAAPGTSGGPDTQYF.

This clone has a count of ten or more. The read ends 3 residues before the CDR3 terminus; that terminus is restored from the germline J gene. The chain has TRBV2 and TRBJ2-6, with D possibly being TRBD1 (5 bases). Per the germline V gene, CDR1 is SNHLY and CDR2 is FYNNEI. The germline V and J ends were trimmed by 6 bases and 1 base, with 10 bases remaining between them. The CDR3 is 15 residues long. This chain's CDR3 is CASRGQGSGANVLTF. CDR3 DNA (partial): TGTGCCAGCAGGGGTCAGGGATCTGGGGCCAACGTC.

This clone was picked up many times. Read sequence stops 3 residues before the CDR3 end, and the germline J gene provides the missing end. The chain couples TRBV7-3 to TRBJ1-6, with D possibly being TRBD1 (6 bases). CDR1 and CDR2 from the germline V gene are SGHTA and FQGTGA. This CDR3 comprises 17 residues. Trimming cost V 2 bases and J 0 bases, with 11 bases left between them. The CDR3 sequence: CASSLGGGSSYNSPLHF. The CDR3 DNA, read in part, is TGTGCCAGCAGCTTAGGGGGCGGTAGCTCCTATAATTCACCC.

With respect to this clone: The read is 3 residues too short to cover the CDR3 end, so that end is filled in from the germline J gene. The V and J genes are TRBV2 and TRBJ2-5; D is perhaps TRBD2 (7 bases). The germline V gene encodes CDR1 SNHLY and CDR2 FYNNEI. V dropped 3 bases and J dropped 2 bases, with 13 bases sitting between them. CDR3 length: 15 amino acids. CDR3 protein: CASSDGGASQETQYF. Partial CDR3 DNA: TGTGCCAGCAGTGATGGGGGGGCTTCTCAAGAGACC.

Points on this clone: Its ends do not fully match the called genes, so a read error is possible. The CDR3 goes on 3 residues after the read ends, and that part is filled in from the germline J gene. V usage is TRBV5-1 and J usage is TRBJ1-2, with 7 positions matching TRBD1. The CDR3 loop spans 18 amino acids. Germline V gene data show CDR1 as SGHRS and CDR2 as YFSETQ. The CDR3 protein is CASSGIGGGSPTNYCYTF. The CDR3 DNA, read in part, is TGCGCCAGCAGCGGGATAGGGGGCGGCAGTCCTACTAACTATTGC.